Listed below are T cell receptor beta chains from one sample, sequenced in a study of cytomegalovirus exposure and HLA in healthy donors. TCRdb keeps only in-frame clones here, not all; method: immunoSEQ multiplex PCR. In the table there are about 220,000 clones, around nine tenths of which are singletons. What was sequenced was PBMCs. These receptors were obtained from a man in his late teens or twenties in good health and CMV-seronegative. Each CDR3 is given with its conserved first and last residue. The D gene is left open where the match is weak. Part of the rows lack a size; the others show once, few, many or a class for expanded clones.

D: .; size: .; V: TRBV11-2; length: 17; J: TRBJ1-2; CDR3: CASSPAMGQGINYGYTF; DNA: TGTGCCAGCAGCCCTGCGATGGGGCAGGGGATTAACTATGGCTACACCTTC
D: TRBD1; size: .; V: TRBV5-1; length: 15; J: TRBJ2-7; CDR3: CASSLVAGGSYEQYF; DNA: TGCGCCAGCAGCTTGGTGGCAGGGGGTTCCTACGAGCAGTACTTC
D: .; size: .; V: TRBV7-8; length: 16; J: TRBJ1-1; CDR3: CASSLASRGGDTEAFF; DNA: TGTGCCAGCAGCTTAGCCTCCAGGGGTGGGGACACTGAAGCTTTCTTT
D: .; size: .; V: TRBV28; length: 12; J: TRBJ2-7; CDR3: CASSQGSYEQYF; DNA: TGTGCCAGCAGTCAGGGCTCCTACGAGCAGTACTTC
D: TRBD2; size: .; V: TRBV4-3; length: 20; J: TRBJ2-3; CDR3: CASSQDRLAGGPSSPDTQYF; DNA: TGCGCCAGCAGCCAAGATCGACTAGCGGGAGGGCCAAGTTCCCCAGATACGCAGTATTTT
D: .; size: .; V: TRBV4-3; length: 18; J: TRBJ1-1; CDR3: CASSQDSGDTFGNTEAFF; DNA: TGCGCCAGCAGCCAAGATAGCGGGGACACCTTTGGGAACACTGAAGCTTTCTTT
D: .; size: .; V: TRBV7-9; length: 12; J: TRBJ2-1; CDR3: CASGQSYNEQFF; DNA: TGTGCCAGCGGTCAGTCCTACAATGAGCAGTTCTTC
D: .; size: .; V: TRBV27; length: 15; J: TRBJ2-7; CDR3: CASRMTAVRTYEQYF; DNA: TGTGCCAGCAGAATGACGGCGGTACGGACCTACGAGCAGTACTTC
D: .; size: .; V: TRBV7-9; length: 16; J: TRBJ2-2; CDR3: CASSLLSGLVAGELFF; DNA: TGTGCCAGCAGCCTCCTAAGCGGCCTGGTCGCCGGGGAGCTGTTTTTT
D: .; size: few; V: TRBV10-1; length: 14; J: TRBJ2-1; CDR3: CASSEGLQFHEQFF; DNA: TGCGCCAGCAGTGAAGGACTCCAGTTTCATGAGCAGTTCTTC
D: TRBD1; size: .; V: TRBV9; length: 14; J: TRBJ1-2; CDR3: CASSVVDRAGGYTF; DNA: TGTGCCAGCAGCGTAGTAGACAGGGCCGGTGGCTACACCTTC
D: TRBD1; size: .; V: TRBV9; length: 14; J: TRBJ1-4; CDR3: CASSKRQGEEKLFF; DNA: TGTGCCAGCAGCAAACGACAGGGGGAGGAAAAACTGTTTTTT
D: TRBD1; size: .; V: TRBV5-4; length: 15; J: TRBJ2-1; CDR3: CASSSGTGAYNEQFF; DNA: TGTGCCAGCAGCTCCGGGACAGGAGCCTACAATGAGCAGTTCTTC
D: .; size: .; V: TRBV2; length: 11; J: TRBJ2-5; CDR3: CASSPQETQYF; DNA: TGTGCCAGCAGCCCTCAAGAGACCCAGTACTTC
D: .; size: .; V: TRBV10-1; length: 16; J: TRBJ1-1; CDR3: CASSEPTGTRKTEAFF; DNA: TGCGCCAGCAGTGAGCCGACCGGGACTCGAAAGACTGAAGCTTTCTTT
D: TRBD1; size: .; V: TRBV19; length: 16; J: TRBJ1-3; CDR3: CASSISGQGSGNTIYF; DNA: TGTGCCAGTAGTATATCGGGACAGGGCTCTGGAAACACCATATATTTT
D: .; size: .; V: TRBV5-1; length: 12; J: TRBJ1-2; CDR3: CASAQSGGGYTF; DNA: TGCGCCAGCGCCCAGTCTGGTGGTGGCTACACCTTC
D: TRBD1; size: .; V: TRBV10-2; length: 14; J: TRBJ1-2; CDR3: CASSAGTANYGYTF; DNA: TGCGCCAGCAGTGCCGGGACAGCTAACTATGGCTACACCTTC
D: TRBD2; size: .; V: TRBV7-2; length: 15; J: TRBJ2-7; CDR3: CASSFSPSGSYEQYF; DNA: TGTGCCAGCAGCTTCTCACCTAGCGGGTCCTACGAGCAGTACTTC
D: TRBD2; size: once; V: TRBV30; length: 18; J: TRBJ2-3; CDR3: CAWSEGLAGVYSTDTQYF; DNA: TGTGCCTGGAGTGAAGGACTAGCGGGAGTCTATAGCACAGATACGCAGTATTTT
D: .; size: few; V: TRBV2; length: 13; J: TRBJ2-5; CDR3: CASRGRVGETQYF; DNA: TGTGCCAGCAGAGGCAGGGTTGGAGAGACCCAGTACTTC
D: TRBD2; size: .; V: TRBV5-1; length: 17; J: TRBJ2-1; CDR3: CASSLGTSGSSYNEQFF; DNA: TGCGCCAGCAGCCTCGGGACTAGCGGGAGCTCCTACAATGAGCAGTTCTTC
D: .; size: .; V: TRBV4-3; length: 14; J: TRBJ1-1; CDR3: CASSQEGGRGEAFF; DNA: TGCGCCAGCAGCCAAGAAGGAGGCAGGGGTGAAGCTTTCTTT
D: TRBD1; size: .; V: TRBV4-2; length: 17; J: TRBJ2-7; CDR3: CASSQETTGTGDGTLAF; DNA: TGTGCCAGCAGCCAAGAAACGACCGGGACAGGGGACGGCACGCTAGCCTTC
D: .; size: once; V: TRBV7-9; length: 12; J: TRBJ1-1; CDR3: CASSPGGTEAFF; DNA: TGTGCCAGCAGCCCCGGGGGGACTGAAGCTTTCTTT
D: .; size: .; V: TRBV4-1; length: 19; J: TRBJ2-1; CDR3: CASSQVVKVRAGSYNEQFF; DNA: TGCGCCAGCAGCCAAGTGGTAAAAGTCAGGGCCGGCTCCTACAATGAGCAGTTCTTC
D: TRBD2; size: .; V: TRBV28; length: 16; J: TRBJ2-7; CDR3: CASSWTWTSGGYEQYF; DNA: TGTGCCAGCAGTTGGACATGGACTAGCGGGGGCTACGAGCAGTACTTC
D: TRBD1; size: .; V: TRBV5-1; length: 14; J: TRBJ1-4; CDR3: CASSLIDRGEKLFF; DNA: TGCGCCAGCAGCTTGATTGACAGGGGTGAAAAACTGTTTTTT
D: .; size: .; V: TRBV19; length: 15; J: TRBJ1-5; CDR3: CASQISRGSNQPQHF; DNA: TGTGCCAGCCAAATCTCCAGGGGTAGCAATCAGCCCCAGCATTTT
D: TRBD1; size: .; V: TRBV19; length: 13; J: TRBJ1-2; CDR3: CASRTGGGYGYTF; DNA: TGTGCCAGTAGGACAGGGGGCGGCTATGGCTACACCTTC
D: .; size: .; V: TRBV10-1; length: 12; J: TRBJ2-7; CDR3: CASSEPGYEQYF; DNA: TGCGCCAGCAGTGAACCGGGATACGAGCAGTACTTC
D: .; size: .; V: TRBV9; length: 13; J: TRBJ2-1; CDR3: CASSVAPTGEQFF; DNA: TGTGCCAGCAGCGTAGCCCCAACGGGTGAGCAGTTCTTC
D: .; size: .; V: TRBV19; length: 16; J: TRBJ1-3; CDR3: CASSISKFSAGNTIYF; DNA: TGTGCCAGTAGTATCTCTAAGTTCTCGGCTGGAAACACCATATATTTT
D: .; size: .; V: TRBV7-2; length: 15; J: TRBJ1-5; CDR3: CASSFREGGGQPQHF; DNA: TGTGCCAGCAGCTTCCGAGAGGGAGGGGGTCAGCCCCAGCATTTT
D: .; size: .; V: TRBV5-1; length: 13; J: TRBJ1-2; CDR3: CASSLQGNYGYTF; DNA: TGCGCCAGCAGCTTGCAGGGGAACTATGGCTACACCTTC
D: TRBD1; size: .; V: TRBV5-4; length: 15; J: TRBJ1-6; CDR3: CASSFGQERNSPLHF; DNA: TGTGCCAGCAGCTTTGGACAGGAGCGGAATTCACCCCTCCACTTT
D: .; size: .; V: TRBV6-5; length: 15; J: TRBJ2-5; CDR3: CASSTTLRGEETQYF; DNA: TGTGCCAGCAGTACTACACTCAGGGGAGAAGAGACCCAGTACTTC
D: TRBD1; size: .; V: TRBV6-1; length: 15; J: TRBJ1-2; CDR3: CASSQRDRSNYGYTF; DNA: TGTGCCAGCAGCCAACGGGACAGGAGCAACTATGGCTACACCTTC
D: .; size: .; V: TRBV6-1; length: 17; J: TRBJ2-3; CDR3: CASSELAGRGESDTQYF; DNA: TGTGCCAGCAGTGAACTGGCGGGTCGGGGTGAGTCGGATACGCAGTATTTT
D: TRBD2; size: .; V: TRBV28; length: 15; J: TRBJ2-3; CDR3: CASSLTSGDTDTQYF; DNA: TGTGCCAGCAGTTTAACTAGCGGAGACACAGATACGCAGTATTTT
D: .; size: .; V: TRBV25-1; length: 13; J: TRBJ2-3; CDR3: CASNQDYTDTQYF; DNA: TGTGCCAGCAATCAGGACTACACAGATACGCAGTATTTT
D: .; size: .; V: TRBV6-1; length: 14; J: TRBJ2-1; CDR3: CASHIGGWGNEQFF; DNA: TGTGCCAGCCATATAGGAGGGTGGGGCAATGAGCAGTTCTTC
D: TRBD1; size: .; V: TRBV6-1; length: 15; J: TRBJ2-4; CDR3: CASSARDREKNIQYF; DNA: TGTGCCAGCAGTGCCCGGGACAGGGAAAAAAACATTCAGTACTTC
D: TRBD1; size: .; V: TRBV5-5; length: 15; J: TRBJ1-2; CDR3: CASSLAGQGGYGYTF; DNA: TGTGCCAGCAGCTTGGCAGGACAGGGCGGATACGGCTACACCTTC
D: .; size: .; V: TRBV29-1; length: 14; J: TRBJ2-3; CDR3: CSVVSAGSPDTQYF; DNA: TGCAGCGTTGTATCCGCGGGGTCCCCAGATACGCAGTATTTT
D: TRBD2; size: .; V: TRBV6-1; length: 14; J: TRBJ2-5; CDR3: CASSETSGGETQYF; DNA: TGTGCCAGCAGTGAAACAAGCGGGGGGGAGACCCAGTACTTC
D: .; size: .; V: TRBV29-1; length: 13; J: TRBJ2-5; CDR3: CSVGLLLQETQYF; DNA: TGCAGCGTTGGACTCCTCCTACAAGAGACCCAGTACTTC
D: TRBD2; size: .; V: TRBV7-9; length: 16; J: TRBJ2-2; CDR3: CASRSRETSVTGELFF; DNA: TGTGCCAGCAGGTCGCGCGAGACTAGCGTCACCGGGGAGCTGTTTTTT
D: .; size: .; V: TRBV2; length: 12; J: TRBJ2-5; CDR3: CASSEGLETQYF; DNA: TGTGCCAGCAGCGAGGGTTTAGAGACCCAGTACTTC